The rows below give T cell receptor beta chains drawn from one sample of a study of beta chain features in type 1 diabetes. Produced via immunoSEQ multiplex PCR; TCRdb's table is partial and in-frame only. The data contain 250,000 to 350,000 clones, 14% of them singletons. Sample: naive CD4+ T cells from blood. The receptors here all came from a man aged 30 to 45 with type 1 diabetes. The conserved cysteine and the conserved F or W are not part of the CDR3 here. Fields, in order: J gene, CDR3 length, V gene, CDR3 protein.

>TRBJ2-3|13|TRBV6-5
ASSVSGPSTDTQY
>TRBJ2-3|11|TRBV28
ASSSPQADTQY
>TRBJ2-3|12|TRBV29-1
SVGLAGAPDTQY
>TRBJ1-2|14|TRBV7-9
AIKPTGQGTPYGYT
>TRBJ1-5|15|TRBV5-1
ASSPGTGGYSNQPQH
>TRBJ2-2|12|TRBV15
ATSRGQNTGELF
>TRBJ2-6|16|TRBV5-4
ASSRNRDSLSGANVLT
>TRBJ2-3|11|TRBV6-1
ASSEAYTDTQY
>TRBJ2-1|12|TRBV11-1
ASSFRTSMNEQF
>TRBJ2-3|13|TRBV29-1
SVAQGNLNTDTQY
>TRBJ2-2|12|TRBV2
ASSVRANTGELF
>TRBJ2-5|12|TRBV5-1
ASSPGTSTETQY
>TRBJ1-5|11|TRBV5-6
ASSYSLNQPQH
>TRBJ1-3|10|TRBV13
ASSFERNTIY
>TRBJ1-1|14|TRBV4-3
ASSQYRGSGNTEAF
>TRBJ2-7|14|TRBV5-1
ASSLAWTSGSYEQY
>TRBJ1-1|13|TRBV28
ASSPRVEVNTEAF
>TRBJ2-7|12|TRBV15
ATSRDRGGYEQY
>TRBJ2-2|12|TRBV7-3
ASSLYRVTGELF
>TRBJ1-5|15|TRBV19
ASHSGDFSSRNQPQH
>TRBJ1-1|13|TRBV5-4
ASSLAGQGNTEAF
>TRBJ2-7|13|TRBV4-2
ASSQAFERENEQY
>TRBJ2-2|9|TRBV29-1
SVASTGELF
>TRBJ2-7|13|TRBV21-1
ASSKRREWRCEQY
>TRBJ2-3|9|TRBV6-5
ASSYKTVQY
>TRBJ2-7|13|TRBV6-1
ASSEPGQSLRGQY
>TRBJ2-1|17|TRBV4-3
ASSQDGSWFSGLSNEQF
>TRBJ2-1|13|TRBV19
ASSRDTGSYNEQF
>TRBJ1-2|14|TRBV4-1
ASSNGQGAMGYGYT
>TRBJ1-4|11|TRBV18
ASSRGTNEKLF
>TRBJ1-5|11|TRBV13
ASRQGSTQPQH
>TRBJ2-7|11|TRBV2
ASAGDRGYEQY
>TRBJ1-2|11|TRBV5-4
ASSLDRNYGYT
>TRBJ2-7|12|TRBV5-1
ASSPGLESYEQY
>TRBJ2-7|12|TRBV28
ASSPRQGRSEQY
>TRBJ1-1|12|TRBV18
ASSPPSGATEAF
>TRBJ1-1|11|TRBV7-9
ASSLSGRTEAF